A single sample is the source of the 32 T cell receptor beta chains below, sequenced in a study of Graves' ophthalmopathy and Graves' hyperthyroidism. The authors amplified TCR beta CDR3 regions from RNA transcripts. HTBI primers were employed in first-round RT-PCR, then a second-round multiplex PCR followed. TCRdb ran MiXCR on the multiplex PCR reads and lists one entry per CDR3 protein. The sample holds 210,000 or so distinct CDR3 sequences, just under 30% seen once. The source material was peripheral blood. The receptors derive from a man aged 50 or older with Graves' ophthalmopathy.

This clonotype has more than one count but fewer than ten. This chain links TRBV6-1 with TRBJ2-7, with a possible D match to TRBD2 (6 bases). The CDR3 contains 15 residues. Trimming took 5 bases from V and 8 from J, leaving 22 bases between them. CDR1 is MNHNS and CDR2 is SASEGT in the germline V gene. The CDR3 nucleotides are TGTGCCAGCAGTCTCCCCGTTGGAGGGAGTTACAAGCAGTACTTC. Translated: CASSLPVGGSYKQYF.

J is TRBJ1-5 and V is TRBV24-1; TRBD1 aligns across 10 bases. J gave up 6 bases and V 5 bases, and 6 bases lay outside the gene matches. The CDR3 sequence is 15 residues long. Germline-derived CDR1 and CDR2 are KGHDR and SFDVKD. The CDR3 DNA reads as TGTGCCACCAGTGGGTCGGGACAGGGGTTTCAGCCCCAGCATTTT. It is translated as CATSGSGQGFQPQHF.

The table lists this clonotype with a few counts. The chain combines TRBV6-5 with TRBJ1-1; D gene uncertain. The length of the CDR3 is 17 residues. Trimming took off 0 bases at V and 7 bases at J, with 21 bases between the two ends. Germline V lookup: CDR1 MNHEY, CDR2 SVGAGI. As DNA, the CDR3 is TGTGCCAGCAGTTACTCGACGTTTGGTTTAGGTGGGTTTGAAGCTTTCTTT. This encodes CASSYSTFGLGGFEAFF.

Many counts were recorded for this clonotype. The CDR3 sequence: CSGQTTNTGELFF. The CDR3 nucleotides read TGCAGTGGTCAGACGACGAACACCGGGGAGCTGTTTTTT. The rearrangement uses TRBV20-1 and TRBJ2-2; D gene ambiguous. Germline CDR1 is DFQATT and CDR2 is SNEGSKA (reference sequence). This CDR3 is built from 13 residues. V lost 7 bases and J lost 0, with 9 bases in between.

This clonotype was recorded at least ten times. This chain joins TRBV12-3 or TRBV12-4 and TRBJ2-7; no clear D. The CDR3 runs to 12 residues. Deletions cut 6 bases from V and 7 bases from J, with 13 bases between. The CDR3 loop reads CASSTDPREQYF. The CDR3 region has the DNA TGTGCCAGCAGCACCGACCCCCGGGAGCAGTACTTC.

In this sample, this clonotype turned up many times. CDR3 DNA sequence: TGTGCCAGCAGCTTGGACCTGGGACAGGCCCTCTATGGCTACACCTTC. It encodes CASSLDLGQALYGYTF. The chain uses TRBV5-6 and TRBJ1-2; 8 bases agree with TRBD1. J lost 4 bases, V lost 0 bases, and 8 bases had no gene match. This CDR3 spans 16 amino acids. Germline V gene data show CDR1 as SGHDT and CDR2 as YYEEEE.

This clonotype was observed many times. The chain has TRBV28 and TRBJ2-7; 11 positions agree with TRBD1. The V gene end was trimmed by 7 bases and the J gene end by 2 bases; junction bases not matched to a gene: 7. The CDR3 runs to 15 residues. Germline V lookup: CDR1 MDHEN, CDR2 SYDVKM. CDR3 in DNA: TGTGCCAGCACCTCTGCGGGACAGGGGGCCTACGAGCAGTACTTC. This translates into CASTSAGQGAYEQYF.

V and J are TRBV27 and TRBJ2-6; D might be TRBD2 (5 bases). Germline CDR1 MNHEY, CDR2 SMNVEV (reference sequence). This CDR3 is built from 18 residues. Deletions cut 5 bases from V and 0 bases from J, with 17 bases between. CDR3 region: CASSKTGGRTSGANVLTF. The CDR3 DNA reads TGTGCCAGCAGTAAAACCGGAGGACGGACCTCTGGGGCCAACGTCCTGACTTTC.

This clonotype has a count of ten or more. The chain combines TRBV27 with TRBJ1-2; 9 bases align to TRBD1. V was clipped by 10 bases and J by 4 bases; unmatched bases: 7. The CDR3 is 13 residues long. Germline assignment: CDR1 MNHEY and CDR2 SMNVEV (reference sequence). CDR3 in DNA: TGTGCCACCAGACAGGGGGACTTCTATGGCTACACCTTC. This gives the protein CATRQGDFYGYTF.

The chain employs TRBV6-1 and TRBJ2-7; 7 nucleotides line up with TRBD1. V lost 5 bases, J lost 4 bases, and 5 bases stayed unmatched. Germline CDR1 and CDR2: MNHNS and SASEGT. This CDR3 is built from 13 residues. The DNA of the CDR3 is TGTGCCAGCAGTCGGAACAGGGGATACGAGCAGTACTTC. Amino acids: CASSRNRGYEQYF.

This clonotype was recorded at least ten times. The chain combines TRBV20-1 with TRBJ2-7, with D perhaps matching TRBD1 (6 bases). Deletions cut 5 bases from V and 0 bases from J, with 11 bases between. CDR1 is DFQATT and CDR2 is SNEGSKA in the germline V gene (reference sequence). CDR3 length equals 13 residues. CDR3 loop: CSAWRQDSYEQYF. CDR3 coding DNA: TGCAGTGCTTGGAGACAGGACTCCTACGAGCAGTACTTC.

This clonotype has ten or more counts. V and J are TRBV5-4 and TRBJ1-2, with D perhaps TRBD1 (6 bases). The CDR3 totals 15 residues. Per germline, CDR1 SGHNT and CDR2 YYREEE (reference sequence). V lost 4 bases to trimming and J lost 4 bases, with 17 bases between them. DNA for the CDR3: TGTGCCAGCAGCCCGGGGGGGGCTGTTGGCTATGGCTACACCTTC. Protein product: CASSPGGAVGYGYTF.

The chain recombines TRBV7-2 with TRBJ1-1; no firm D call. The germline V and J ends were trimmed by 1 base and 1 base, with 10 bases remaining between them. This CDR3 contains 15 residues. From germline, CDR1 is SGHTA and CDR2 FQGNSA. The CDR3 sequence: CASSLVFGQNTEAFF. The CDR3 DNA sequence: TGTGCCAGCAGCTTAGTCTTCGGGCAGAACACTGAAGCTTTCTTT.

Ten or more counts support this clonotype. The chain joins TRBV5-8 to TRBJ1-5; D is ambiguous. CDR1 is SGHTS, CDR2 YDEGEE, per germline. V lost 2 bases and J 0 bases, leaving 6 bases between the germline ends. The CDR3 sequence is 14 residues long. The CDR3 sequence is CASSFGYSNQPQHF. For the CDR3, the DNA is TGTGCCAGCAGCTTCGGGTATAGCAATCAGCCCCAGCATTTT.

This clonotype was seen repeatedly, ten times or more. The rearrangement uses TRBV12-3 or TRBV12-4 and TRBJ1-6; D gene unclear. The CDR3 is made up of 15 amino acids. V gave up 1 base and J gave up 4 bases, with 8 bases separating them. The CDR3, as DNA: TGTGCCAGCAGTTTAGACAGCTTATATAATTCACCCCTCCACTTT. Protein sequence: CASSLDSLYNSPLHF.

The chain links TRBV28 to TRBJ1-2, with 7 nucleotides matching TRBD1. This CDR3 region has 17 residues. The germline gives CDR1 MDHEN, CDR2 SYDVKM. V lost 1 base to trimming and J lost 4 bases; unmatched junction nucleotides: 12. The CDR3 reads CASSLSQGLTPIYGYTF. Written as DNA, the CDR3 is TGTGCCAGCAGTTTATCACAGGGGCTCACCCCGATCTATGGCTACACCTTC.

This clonotype was seen many times. A read error may explain this, as a much larger clone is one base away. This chain links TRBV27 with TRBJ1-5; D is unclear. Between the trimmed V and J ends, which lost 3 bases and 6 bases, there was a span of 6 bases. This CDR3 is 12 amino acids long. The germline CDR1 and CDR2 sequences are MNHEY and SMNVEV (reference sequence). CDR3 amino acids: CASSFWGQPQHF. In nucleotides, the CDR3 is TGTGCCAGCAGTTTTTGGGGTCAGCCCCAGCATTTT.

This clonotype occurred many times. The chain is built from TRBV12-3 or TRBV12-4 and TRBJ2-7, with D hard to call. The CDR3 consists of 14 residues. V lost 5 bases, J lost 4 bases, and 15 bases lay in between. The CDR3 loop reads CASSPLGPLYEQYF. CDR3 sequence (DNA): TGTGCCAGCAGTCCGTTAGGGCCCCTGTACGAGCAGTACTTC.

The rearrangement joins TRBV12-3 or TRBV12-4 to TRBJ2-7, with no clear D. V lost 6 bases and J 5 bases, leaving 14 bases between the germline ends. The CDR3 runs to 13 residues. The CDR3 DNA is TGTGCCAGCAGCCCCTCGCTCAACGACGAGCAGTACTTC. Translation gives CASSPSLNDEQYF.

J is TRBJ2-7 and V is TRBV12-3 or TRBV12-4; 7 positions agree with TRBD1. After removal of 0 bases from V and 0 bases from J, the junction contained 5 bases not matched to a gene. The length of the CDR3 is 16 residues. In DNA form, the CDR3 reads TGTGCCAGCAGTTTAGCGCGACAGGGCCTCTCCTACGAGCAGTACTTC. Amino acid sequence: CASSLARQGLSYEQYF.

This clonotype has a count of ten or more. The chain joins TRBV19 to TRBJ2-5; 13 bases line up with TRBD2. V shed 6 bases and J 1 base; nucleotides not matched to a gene: 5. Looked up from germline, CDR1 is LNHDA and CDR2 is SQIVND (reference sequence). The CDR3 has 16 residues. The CDR3 loop is CASSQLAGGLQETQYF. As DNA, the CDR3 is TGTGCCAGTAGCCAACTAGCGGGAGGGCTCCAAGAGACCCAGTACTTC.

This clonotype was seen more than once but under ten times. This chain uses TRBV6-2 or TRBV6-3 with TRBJ1-2; the D is unclear. The CDR3 contains 13 residues. Trimming shortened V by 3 bases and J by 5 bases, and 10 bases separated the two germline ends. Germline CDR1 is MNHEY and CDR2 is SVGEGT. The CDR3 DNA is TGTGCCAGCAGTTATCTTCGGATTTATGGCTACACCTTC. It translates to CASSYLRIYGYTF.

This clonotype has at least ten counts. V is TRBV5-5 and J is TRBJ2-5, with D perhaps matching TRBD2 (6 bases). The ends were cut back, 3 bases at V and 2 bases at J, with 17 bases in the middle. Germline V lookup: CDR1 SGHKS, CDR2 YYEKEE (reference sequence). The CDR3 length is 16 residues. The CDR3, as DNA: TGTGCCAGCAGCTCACACGGGGGAGGAAATCAAGAGACCCAGTACTTC. Translation: CASSSHGGGNQETQYF. Supplemented by reference TRBV5-5 and TRBJ2-5, the full variable domain reads DAGVTQSPTHLIKTRGQQVTLRCSPISGHKSVSWYQQVLGQGPQFIFQYYEKEERGRGNFPDRFSARQFPNYSSELNVNALLLGDSALYLCASSSHGGGNQETQYFGPGTRLLVL.

The chain joins TRBV12-3 or TRBV12-4 to TRBJ1-1, with a weak D call TRBD1 (6 bases). V shed 7 bases and J shed 0 bases, with 12 bases lying between them. This CDR3 has 14 residues. CDR3 in amino acids: CASKTTGVNTEAFF. The CDR3 region has the DNA TGTGCCAGCAAAACGACAGGAGTGAACACTGAAGCTTTCTTT.

The rearrangement uses TRBV7-8 and TRBJ2-5; D is perhaps TRBD2 (6 bases). Germline V CDR1 and CDR2: SGHVS, FQNEAQ. The CDR3 has 18 amino acids. The V end lost 5 bases, the J end lost 5 bases, and 27 bases lay between the germline ends. The DNA of the CDR3 is TGTGCCAGCAGCCTCCGTCCCGTCGGGGAGGATGTTGGGGAGACCCAGTACTTC. Protein product: CASSLRPVGEDVGETQYF.

The rearrangement joins TRBV12-3 or TRBV12-4 to TRBJ1-6, with 7 bases matching TRBD1. The CDR3 loop spans 16 amino acids. J lost 7 bases, V lost 6 bases, and 12 bases had no gene match. The CDR3 is CASRLTGTAANSPLHF. Written as DNA, the CDR3 is TGTGCCAGCAGACTAACAGGGACAGCGGCAAATTCACCCCTCCACTTT.

This clonotype was seen once. This chain joins TRBV20-1 and TRBJ2-5; D unresolved. V shed 4 bases and J shed 7 bases, with 10 bases lying between them. This CDR3 comprises 11 residues. From germline, CDR1 is DFQATT and CDR2 SNEGSKA (reference sequence). CDR3 coding DNA: TGCAGTGCTACCCCGGAAGGGACCCAGTACTTC. Its translation: CSATPEGTQYF.

This clonotype was seen ten or more times. The gene calls are TRBV5-1 and TRBJ1-5, with a possible D match to TRBD1 (5 bases). CDR1 SGHRS and CDR2 YFSETQ come from the germline V gene. Between the trimmed V and J ends, which lost 0 bases and 6 bases, there was a span of 16 bases. The CDR3 loop spans 16 amino acids. The chain's CDR3 is CASSLAPTGGGQPQHF. The CDR3 DNA reads TGCGCCAGCAGCTTGGCCCCGACCGGGGGTGGTCAGCCCCAGCATTTT.

The chain employs TRBV20-1 and TRBJ1-5, with 7 bases lining up with TRBD1. CDR1 DFQATT and CDR2 SNEGSKA come from the germline V gene (reference sequence). V was clipped by 0 bases and J by 6 bases; unmatched bases: 2. The CDR3 is 13 residues long. CDR3 in amino acids: CSARERGRQPQHF. CDR3 DNA sequence: TGCAGTGCTAGAGAAAGGGGGCGTCAGCCCCAGCATTTT.

This clonotype was seen ten or more times. Germline and junction disagree at one end, which may indicate a read error. The chain is built from TRBV7-9 and TRBJ2-7, with 10 nucleotides matching TRBD2. The germline gives CDR1 SEHNR, CDR2 FQNEAQ (reference sequence). This CDR3 is built from 17 residues. This CDR3 reads CASSLGLAGDLSHEQYF. The CDR3 DNA reads as TGTGCCAGCAGCTTAGGGCTAGCGGGAGATCTCTCCCACGAGCAGTACTTC.

This clonotype was seen ten or more times. This sequence joins TRBV18 and TRBJ2-2; D remains ambiguous. V lost 3 bases to trimming and J lost 7 bases, with 3 bases between them. The CDR3 is 11 residues long. Germline assignment: CDR1 KGHSH and CDR2 LQKENI. The CDR3 bases are TGTGCCAGCTCACCGATCGGGGAGCTGTTTTTT. This gives the protein CASSPIGELFF.

This clonotype was recorded at least ten times. The genes are TRBV4-1 and TRBJ1-3; D unresolved. The V gene lost 1 base and the J gene lost 3 bases, with 4 bases spanning the gap. Germline lookup yields CDR1 MGHRA and CDR2 YSYEKL. This CDR3 is built from 13 residues. The CDR3: CASSQGGGNTIYF. The CDR3 region has the DNA TGCGCCAGCAGCCAAGGAGGTGGAAACACCATATATTTT.